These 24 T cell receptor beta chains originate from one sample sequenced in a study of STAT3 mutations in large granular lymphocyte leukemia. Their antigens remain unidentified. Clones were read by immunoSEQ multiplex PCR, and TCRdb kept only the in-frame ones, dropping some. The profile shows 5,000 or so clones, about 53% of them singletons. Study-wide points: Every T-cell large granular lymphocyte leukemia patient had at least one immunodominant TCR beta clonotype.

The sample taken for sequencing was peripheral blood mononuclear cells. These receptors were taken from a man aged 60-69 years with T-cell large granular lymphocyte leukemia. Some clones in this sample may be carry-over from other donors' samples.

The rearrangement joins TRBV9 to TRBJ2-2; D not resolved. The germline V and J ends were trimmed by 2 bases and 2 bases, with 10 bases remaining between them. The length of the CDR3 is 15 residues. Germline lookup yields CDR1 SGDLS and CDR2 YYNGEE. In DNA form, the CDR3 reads TGTGCCAGCAGCGTTACGACTCATAACACCGGGGAGCTGTTTTTT. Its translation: CASSVTTHNTGELFF. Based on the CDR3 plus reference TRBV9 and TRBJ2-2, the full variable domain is DSGVTQTPKHLITATGQRVTLRCSPRSGDLSVYWYQQSLDQGLQFLIQYYNGEERAKGNILERFSAQQFPDLHSELNLSSLELGDSALYFCASSVTTHNTGELFFGEGSRLTVL.

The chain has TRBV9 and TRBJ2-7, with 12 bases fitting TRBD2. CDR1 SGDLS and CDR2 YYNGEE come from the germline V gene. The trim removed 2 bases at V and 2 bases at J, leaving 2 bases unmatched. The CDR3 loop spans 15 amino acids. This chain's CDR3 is CASSVWTSGTYEQYV. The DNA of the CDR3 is TGTGCCAGCAGCGTCTGGACTAGCGGGACCTACGAGCAGTACGTC.

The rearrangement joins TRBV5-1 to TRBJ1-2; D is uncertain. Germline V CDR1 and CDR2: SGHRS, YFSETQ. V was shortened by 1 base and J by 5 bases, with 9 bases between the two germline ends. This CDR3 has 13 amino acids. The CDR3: CASSLRLQYGYTF. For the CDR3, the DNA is TGCGCCAGCAGCTTGCGGCTTCAGTATGGCTACACCTTC.

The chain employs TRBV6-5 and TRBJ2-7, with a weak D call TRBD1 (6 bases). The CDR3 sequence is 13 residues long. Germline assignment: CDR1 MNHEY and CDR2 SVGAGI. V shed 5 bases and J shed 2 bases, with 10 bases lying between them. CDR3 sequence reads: CASSPPGAYEQYF. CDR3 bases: TGTGCCAGCAGTCCCCCAGGGGCCTACGAGCAGTACTTC.

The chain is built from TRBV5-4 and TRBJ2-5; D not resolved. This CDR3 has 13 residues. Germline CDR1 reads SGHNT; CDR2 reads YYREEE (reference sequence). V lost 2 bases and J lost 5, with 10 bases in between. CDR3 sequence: CASSLEFGETQYF. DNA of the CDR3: TGTGCCAGCAGCTTAGAATTCGGGGAGACCCAGTACTTC.

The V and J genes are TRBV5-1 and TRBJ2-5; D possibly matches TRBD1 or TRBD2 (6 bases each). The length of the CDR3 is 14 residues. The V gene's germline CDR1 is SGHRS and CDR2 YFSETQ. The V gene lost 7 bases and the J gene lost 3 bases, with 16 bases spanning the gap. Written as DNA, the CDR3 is TGCGCCAGCGGCCAGGTGGGGGGCGAAGAGACCCAGTACTTC. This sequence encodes CASGQVGGEETQYF.

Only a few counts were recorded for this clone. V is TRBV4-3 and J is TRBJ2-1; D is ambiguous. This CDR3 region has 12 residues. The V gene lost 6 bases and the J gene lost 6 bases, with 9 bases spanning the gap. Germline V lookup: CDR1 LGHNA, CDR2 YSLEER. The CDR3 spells CASSNFRNEQFF. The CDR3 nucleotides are TGCGCCAGCAGTAATTTCCGCAATGAGCAGTTCTTC.

CDR3 coding DNA: TGTGCCAGCTCACCGAGTAACACTGAAGCTTTCTTT. This sequence encodes CASSPSNTEAFF. This rearrangement joins TRBV18 to TRBJ1-1; D ambiguous. The CDR3 sequence is 12 residues long. V lost 3 bases to trimming and J lost 2 bases, with 4 bases between them. CDR1 and CDR2 from the germline V gene are KGHSH and LQKENI.

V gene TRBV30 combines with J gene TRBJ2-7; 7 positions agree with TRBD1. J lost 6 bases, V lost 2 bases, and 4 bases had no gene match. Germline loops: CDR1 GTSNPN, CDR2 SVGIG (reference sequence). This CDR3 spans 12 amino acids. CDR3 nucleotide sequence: TGTGCCTGGAGTCGACAGGGATCCGAGCAGTACTTC. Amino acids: CAWSRQGSEQYF.

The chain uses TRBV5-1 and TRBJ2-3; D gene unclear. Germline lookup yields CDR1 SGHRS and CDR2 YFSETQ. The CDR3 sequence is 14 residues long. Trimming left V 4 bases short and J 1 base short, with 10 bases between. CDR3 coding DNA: TGCGCCAGCAGCACCGGGCCCGGCACAGATACGCAGTATTTT. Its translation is CASSTGPGTDTQYF.

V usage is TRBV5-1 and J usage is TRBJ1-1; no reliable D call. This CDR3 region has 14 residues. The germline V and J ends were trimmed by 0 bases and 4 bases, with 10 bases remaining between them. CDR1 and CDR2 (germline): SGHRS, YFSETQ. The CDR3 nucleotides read TGCGCCAGCAGCTTGGACCGAGGAGGCACTGAAGCTTTCTTT. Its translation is CASSLDRGGTEAFF. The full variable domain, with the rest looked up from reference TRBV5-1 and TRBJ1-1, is KAGVTQTPRYLIKTRGQQVTLSCSPISGHRSVSWYQQTPGQGLQFLFEYFSETQRNKGNFPGRFSGRQFSNSRSEMNVSTLELGDSALYLCASSLDRGGTEAFFGQGTRLTVV.

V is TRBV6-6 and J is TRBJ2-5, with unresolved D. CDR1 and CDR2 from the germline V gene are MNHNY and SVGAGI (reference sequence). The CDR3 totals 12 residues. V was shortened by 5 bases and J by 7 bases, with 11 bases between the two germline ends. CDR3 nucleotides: TGTGCCAGCAGTGCGGATTACGGGACCCAGTACTTC. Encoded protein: CASSADYGTQYF.

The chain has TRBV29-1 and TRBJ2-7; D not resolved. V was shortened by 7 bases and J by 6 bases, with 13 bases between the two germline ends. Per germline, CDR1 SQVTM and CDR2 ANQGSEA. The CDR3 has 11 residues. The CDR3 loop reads CSALEPPEQYF. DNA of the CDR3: TGCAGCGCCCTTGAACCCCCCGAGCAGTACTTC.

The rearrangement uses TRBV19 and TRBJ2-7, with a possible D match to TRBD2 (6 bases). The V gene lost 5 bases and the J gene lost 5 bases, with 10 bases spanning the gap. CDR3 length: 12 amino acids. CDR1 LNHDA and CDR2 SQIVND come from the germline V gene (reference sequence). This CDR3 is CASSAGLDEQYF. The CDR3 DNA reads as TGTGCCAGTAGTGCGGGGCTCGACGAGCAGTACTTC.

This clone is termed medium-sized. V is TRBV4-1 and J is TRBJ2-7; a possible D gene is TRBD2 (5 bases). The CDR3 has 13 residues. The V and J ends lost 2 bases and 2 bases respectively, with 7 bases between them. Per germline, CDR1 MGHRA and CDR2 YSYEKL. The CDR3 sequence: CASSQTLAYEQYF. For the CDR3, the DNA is TGCGCCAGCAGCCAAACACTAGCCTACGAGCAGTACTTC.

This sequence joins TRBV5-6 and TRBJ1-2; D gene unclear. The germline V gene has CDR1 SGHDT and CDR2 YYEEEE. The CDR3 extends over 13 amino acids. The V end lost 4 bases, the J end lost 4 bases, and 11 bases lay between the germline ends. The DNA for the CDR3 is TGTGCCAGCAGCCTTCCGGGCAGCTATGGCTACACCTTC. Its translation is CASSLPGSYGYTF.

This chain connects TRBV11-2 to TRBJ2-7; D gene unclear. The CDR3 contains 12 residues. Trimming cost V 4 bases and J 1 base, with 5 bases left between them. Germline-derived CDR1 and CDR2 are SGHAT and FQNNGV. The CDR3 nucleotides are TGTGCCAGCAGCTCTAAATCCTACGAGCAGTACGTC. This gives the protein CASSSKSYEQYV.

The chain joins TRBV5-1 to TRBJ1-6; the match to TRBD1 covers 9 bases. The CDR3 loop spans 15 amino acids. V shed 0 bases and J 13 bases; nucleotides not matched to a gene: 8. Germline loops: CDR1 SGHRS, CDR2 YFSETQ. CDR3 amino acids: CASSLAGTGRSPLHF. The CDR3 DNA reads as TGCGCCAGCAGCTTGGCAGGGACAGGGAGGAGTCCCCTCCACTTT.

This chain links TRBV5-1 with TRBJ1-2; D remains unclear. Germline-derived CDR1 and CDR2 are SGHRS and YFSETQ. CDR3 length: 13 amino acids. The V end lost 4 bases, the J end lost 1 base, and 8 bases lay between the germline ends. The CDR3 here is CASSPRSNYGYTF. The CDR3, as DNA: TGCGCCAGCAGCCCCAGAAGTAACTATGGCTACACCTTC. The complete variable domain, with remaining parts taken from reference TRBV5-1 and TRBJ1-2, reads KAGVTQTPRYLIKTRGQQVTLSCSPISGHRSVSWYQQTPGQGLQFLFEYFSETQRNKGNFPGRFSGRQFSNSRSEMNVSTLELGDSALYLCASSPRSNYGYTFGSGTRLTVV.

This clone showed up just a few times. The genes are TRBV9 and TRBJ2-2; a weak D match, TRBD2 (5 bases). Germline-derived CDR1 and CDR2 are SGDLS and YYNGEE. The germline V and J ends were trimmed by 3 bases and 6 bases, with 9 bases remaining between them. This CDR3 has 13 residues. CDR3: CASSELGAGELFF. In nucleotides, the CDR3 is TGTGCCAGCAGCGAGCTCGGGGCCGGGGAGCTGTTTTTT.

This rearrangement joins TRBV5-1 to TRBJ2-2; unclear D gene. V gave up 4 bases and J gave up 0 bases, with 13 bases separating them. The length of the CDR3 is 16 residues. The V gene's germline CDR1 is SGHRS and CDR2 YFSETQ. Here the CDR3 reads CASSRHDNPNTGELFF. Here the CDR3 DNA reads TGCGCCAGCAGCCGTCACGACAACCCGAACACCGGGGAGCTGTTTTTT.

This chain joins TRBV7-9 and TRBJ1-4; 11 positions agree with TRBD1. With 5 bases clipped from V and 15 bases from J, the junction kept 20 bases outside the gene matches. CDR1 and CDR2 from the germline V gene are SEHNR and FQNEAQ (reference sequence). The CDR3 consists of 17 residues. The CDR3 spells CASSPLPGQGETGQLFF. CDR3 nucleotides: TGTGCCAGCAGCCCTCTACCGGGACAGGGGGAAACAGGGCAATTGTTTTTT.

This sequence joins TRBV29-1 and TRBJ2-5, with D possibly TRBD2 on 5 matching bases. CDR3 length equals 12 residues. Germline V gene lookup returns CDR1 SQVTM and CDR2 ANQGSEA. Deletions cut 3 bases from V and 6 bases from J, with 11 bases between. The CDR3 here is CSVDEGVKTQYF. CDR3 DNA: TGCAGCGTTGACGAGGGTGTGAAGACCCAGTACTTC.

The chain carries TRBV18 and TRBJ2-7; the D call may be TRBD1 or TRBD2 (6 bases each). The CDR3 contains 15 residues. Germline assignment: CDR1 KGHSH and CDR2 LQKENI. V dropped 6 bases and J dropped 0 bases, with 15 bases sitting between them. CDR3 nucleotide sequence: TGTGCCAGCTCCCAGGGGACTTCTAGCTCCTACGAGCAGTACGTC. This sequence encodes CASSQGTSSSYEQYV.